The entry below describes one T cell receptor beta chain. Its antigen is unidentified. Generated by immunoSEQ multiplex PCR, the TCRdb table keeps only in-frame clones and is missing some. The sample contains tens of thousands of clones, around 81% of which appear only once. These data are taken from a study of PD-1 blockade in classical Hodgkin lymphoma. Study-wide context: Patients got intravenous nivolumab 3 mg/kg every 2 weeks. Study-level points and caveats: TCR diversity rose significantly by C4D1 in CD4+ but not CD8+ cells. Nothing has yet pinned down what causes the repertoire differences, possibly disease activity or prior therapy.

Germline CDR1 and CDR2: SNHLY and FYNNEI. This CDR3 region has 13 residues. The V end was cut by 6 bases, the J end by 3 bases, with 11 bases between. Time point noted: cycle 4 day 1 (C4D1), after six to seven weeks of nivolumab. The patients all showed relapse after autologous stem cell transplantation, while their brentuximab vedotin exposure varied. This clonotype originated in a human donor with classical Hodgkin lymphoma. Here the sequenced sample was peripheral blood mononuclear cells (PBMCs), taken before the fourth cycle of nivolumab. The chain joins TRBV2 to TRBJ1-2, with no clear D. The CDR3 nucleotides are TGTGCCAGCAGCGGGTTCCCGGACTATGGCTACACCTTC. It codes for CASSGFPDYGYTF.